This T cell receptor (beta chain) was profiled in a study of T-cell memory formation after mild COVID-19. In TCRdb, the 5' RACE reads were re-called with MiXCR into one record per CDR3 protein. This table holds 470,000 or so distinct CDR3 sequences, around 25% found once. Turning to this clonotype: The antigen remains undetermined.

Study results and caveats: Mainly in CM and EM were contracting CD4+ clones; CD8+ were in EMRA.

Germline V gene sequence: CDR1 SGHRS, CDR2 YFSETQ. The V segment lost 7 bases and the J segment 8 bases; nucleotides outside the gene matches: 12. The length of the CDR3 is 15 residues. The clonotype was recovered from an adult woman who had mild COVID-19 (a few samples of this study predate the infection). Cell type and time point are not known. The chain carries TRBV5-1 and TRBJ2-7; 13 bases are a match to TRBD2. The sample comprised PBMCs or a T cell subset sorted from them (not recorded which). CDR3 amino acids: CASGWTSGSSEKQYF. The CDR3 DNA sequence: TGCGCCAGCGGGTGGACTAGCGGGAGTTCGGAGAAGCAGTACTTC.